This note documents a single TCR beta chain sequence. Method: immunoSEQ multiplex PCR; TCRdb's copy keeps in-frame clones and lacks some. The sample lists about 26,000 clones; roughly 88% were seen once. This sample is part of a study of blood T cell repertoires in COVID-19. Study details: PBMCs, B-cell-depleted T cells, or T cells were the source of the cDNA or gDNA that made up the material.

This CDR3 region has 13 residues. Trimming stripped 4 bases from V and 1 base from J, with 6 bases between. CDR1 and CDR2 from the germline V gene are LGHDT and YNNKEL (reference sequence). The V and J genes are TRBV3-1 (or the pseudogene TRBV3-2) and TRBJ2-3; D gene unclear. Sequenced input: peripheral blood. The TCR sequence derives from a human donor in a cohort sampled during active COVID-19. The CDR3 bases are TGTGCCAGCAGCCTCCGGGGCACAGATACGCAGTATTTT. Amino acids: CASSLRGTDTQYF.